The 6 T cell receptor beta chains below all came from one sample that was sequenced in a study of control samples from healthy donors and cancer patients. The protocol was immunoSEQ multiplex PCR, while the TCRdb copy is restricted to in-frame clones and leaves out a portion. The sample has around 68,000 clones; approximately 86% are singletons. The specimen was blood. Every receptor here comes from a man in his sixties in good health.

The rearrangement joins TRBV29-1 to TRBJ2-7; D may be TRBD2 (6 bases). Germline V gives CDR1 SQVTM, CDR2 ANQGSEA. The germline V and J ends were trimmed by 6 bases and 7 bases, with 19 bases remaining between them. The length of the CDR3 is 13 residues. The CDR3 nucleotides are TGCAGCGTCGGGGGACTGCCGGCTACAGAGCAGTACTTC. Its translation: CSVGGLPATEQYF.

The CDR3 DNA is TGTGCCAGCACCAGCGGGAGGGGGGTAGGAACAGATACGCAGTATTTT. This codes for CASTSGRGVGTDTQYF. This chain links TRBV5-8 with TRBJ2-3; 10 bases fit TRBD2. V lost 6 bases, J lost 3 bases, and 10 bases stayed unmatched. Germline V gene sequence: CDR1 SGHTS, CDR2 YDEGEE. This CDR3 spans 16 amino acids.

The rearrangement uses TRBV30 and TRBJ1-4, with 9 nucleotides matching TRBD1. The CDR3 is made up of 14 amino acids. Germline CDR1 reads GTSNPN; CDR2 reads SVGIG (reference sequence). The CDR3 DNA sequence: TGTGCTTGGTCCCCACAGGGGGCGGGTGAAAAACTGTTTTTT. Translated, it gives CAWSPQGAGEKLFF.

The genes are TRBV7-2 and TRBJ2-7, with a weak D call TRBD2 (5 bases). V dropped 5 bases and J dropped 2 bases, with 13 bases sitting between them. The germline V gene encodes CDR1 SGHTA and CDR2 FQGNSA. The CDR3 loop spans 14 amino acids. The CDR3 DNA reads TGTGCCAGCAGCCCTCGGACTGAACCCTACGAGCAGTACTTC. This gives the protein CASSPRTEPYEQYF.

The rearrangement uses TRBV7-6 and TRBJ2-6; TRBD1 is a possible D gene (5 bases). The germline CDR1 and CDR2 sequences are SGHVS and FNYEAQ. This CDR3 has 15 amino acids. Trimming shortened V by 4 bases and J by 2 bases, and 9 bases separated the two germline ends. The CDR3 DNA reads TGTGCCAGCAGCTCAACAGGAACTGGGGCCAACGTCCTGACTTTC. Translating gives CASSSTGTGANVLTF.

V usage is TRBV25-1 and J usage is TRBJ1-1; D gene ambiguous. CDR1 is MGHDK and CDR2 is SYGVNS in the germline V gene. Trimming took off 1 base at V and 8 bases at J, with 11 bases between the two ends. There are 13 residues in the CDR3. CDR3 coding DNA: TGTGCCAGCAGTGAATCACCGGGTTCCGAAGCTTTCTTT. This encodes CASSESPGSEAFF. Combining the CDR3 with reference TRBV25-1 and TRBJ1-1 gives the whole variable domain EADIYQTPRYLVIGTGKKITLECSQTMGHDKMYWYQQDPGMELHLIHYSYGVNSTEKGDLSSESTVSRIRTEHFPLTLESARPSHTSQYLCASSESPGSEAFFGQGTRLTVV.